A single sample is the source of the 4 T cell receptor beta chains below, sequenced in a study of OX40 agonist ivuxolimab in advanced cancers. Clones were sequenced by immunoSEQ multiplex PCR, and TCRdb holds only the in-frame ones, with some missing. Of 75,000 to 100,000 clones listed, 85% to 95% were seen once; the top ten hold around 0.75%. The starting material was CD4+ or CD8+ T cells sorted from blood, obtained in a trial of the OX40 agonist ivuxolimab. These receptors were collected from an adult with an advanced solid tumor such as melanoma, head and neck, liver or kidney cancer.

The J gene is TRBJ1-2, the V gene TRBV29-1, with no clear D. The CDR3 extends over 14 amino acids. CDR1 is SQVTM, CDR2 ANQGSEA, per germline. V lost 4 bases, J lost 2 bases, and 14 bases lay in between. The CDR3 DNA reads TGCAGCGTTGTCGAAGACTTTAGGAACTATGGCTACACCTTC. It specifies CSVVEDFRNYGYTF.

J is TRBJ2-6 and V is TRBV27; the D call may be TRBD1 or TRBD2 (5 bases each). The V end lost 1 base, the J end lost 2 bases, and 6 bases lay between the germline ends. CDR1 and CDR2 from the germline V gene are MNHEY and SMNVEV (reference sequence). The CDR3 consists of 15 residues. CDR3 DNA: TGTGCCAGCAGTTTATGGGGGACTGGGGCCAACGTCCTGACTTTC. Encoded protein: CASSLWGTGANVLTF.

J is TRBJ2-7 and V is TRBV5-4; 8 bases are shared with TRBD2. The CDR3 consists of 16 residues. V shed 3 bases, J shed 4 bases, and the junction held 12 bases outside the gene matches. Germline V lookup: CDR1 SGHNT, CDR2 YYREEE (reference sequence). CDR3: CASSWGGAGGRYEQYF. CDR3 nucleotides: TGTGCCAGCAGCTGGGGCGGGGCGGGAGGTCGATACGAGCAGTACTTC. Filled out from reference TRBV5-4 and TRBJ2-7, the complete variable domain reads ETGVTQSPTHLIKTRGQQVTLRCSSQSGHNTVSWYQQALGQGPQFIFQYYREEENGRGNFPPRFSGLQFPNYSSELNVNALELDDSALYLCASSWGGAGGRYEQYFGPGTRLTVT.

The chain recombines TRBV25-1 with TRBJ1-4; 7 nucleotides line up with TRBD1. Trimming at V came to 3 bases and at J to 0 bases, leaving 1 base not matched to a gene. Germline CDR1 is MGHDK and CDR2 is SYGVNS. The CDR3 is 15 residues long. The CDR3 region is CASSDRGATNEKLFF. CDR3 DNA: TGTGCCAGCAGTGACAGGGGGGCAACTAATGAAAAACTGTTTTTT.